This T cell receptor (beta chain) was recorded in a study of blood T cell repertoires in COVID-19. Turning to the study itself: Whether acute or convalescent, the COVID-19 samples came from the United States, Italy and Spain. T cells, B-cell-depleted T cells, or PBMCs supplied cDNA or gDNA.

Generated by immunoSEQ multiplex PCR, the TCRdb table keeps only in-frame clones and is missing some. The profile shows 200,000 to 250,000 clones, over 75% of them singletons. This CDR3 region has 15 residues. Germline V gene sequence: CDR1 SGHAT, CDR2 FQNNGV. V lost 0 bases and J 4 bases, leaving 12 bases between the germline ends. This receptor was obtained from a man in his fifties or sixties with acute or convalescent COVID-19. V usage is TRBV11-2 and J usage is TRBJ1-1; D is possibly TRBD1 (5 bases). What was sequenced was peripheral blood. As DNA, the CDR3 is TGTGCCAGCAGCTTAGATCGGGGGTGGGGCACTGAAGCTTTCTTT. Amino acid sequence: CASSLDRGWGTEAFF.